The 5 T cell receptor beta chains in this list originate from one sample, sequenced in a study of shared clonotypes between healthy human individuals. Assay used: immunoSEQ multiplex PCR; TCRdb lists only in-frame clones, some missing. The sample includes 550,000 to 850,000 clones, roughly 72% of them seen just once. Sequencing was carried out using memory CD4+ T cells sorted from blood. Subset defined: CD45RA-negative fraction. Receptors were obtained from a woman in her 30s in good health.

V is TRBV4-1 and J is TRBJ2-2; tentative D call: TRBD2 (6 bases). The germline gives CDR1 MGHRA, CDR2 YSYEKL. The CDR3 extends over 17 amino acids. Between the trimmed V and J ends, which lost 4 bases and 2 bases, there was a span of 17 bases. The CDR3 is CASSRGAAQTNTGELFF. The CDR3 coding sequence is TGCGCCAGCAGCCGCGGGGCAGCACAAACTAACACCGGGGAGCTGTTTTTT.

This clone was counted a single time. The V gene is TRBV7-8, the J gene TRBJ2-7; D is unclear. CDR3 length: 15 residues. Trimming took 4 bases from V and 2 from J, leaving 15 bases between them. The germline CDR1 and CDR2 sequences are SGHVS and FQNEAQ. The CDR3 region is CASSSYTEVTYEQYF. For the CDR3, the DNA is TGTGCCAGCAGCTCTTATACAGAAGTCACCTACGAGCAGTACTTC. The whole variable domain, filled in from reference TRBV7-8 and TRBJ2-7, reads GAGVSQSPRYKVAKRGQDVALRCDPISGHVSLFWYQQALGQGPEFLTYFQNEAQLDKSGLPSDRFFAERPEGSVSTLKIQRTQQEDSAVYLCASSSYTEVTYEQYFGPGTRLTVT.

The chain couples TRBV6-1 to TRBJ2-7; D might be TRBD1 (7 bases). This CDR3 has 16 amino acids. The V and J ends lost 2 bases and 3 bases respectively, with 17 bases between them. CDR1 is MNHNS, CDR2 SASEGT, per germline. The CDR3 DNA follows: TGTGCCAGCAGTGAAAACCCAGGGGGGAAAGGCTACGAGCAGTACTTC. Its translation: CASSENPGGKGYEQYF.

This chain uses TRBV2 with TRBJ1-1; maybe TRBD1 (5 bases). Trimming stripped 6 bases from V and 1 base from J, with 6 bases between. This CDR3 is 12 amino acids long. Germline CDR1 is SNHLY and CDR2 is FYNNEI. The CDR3 DNA sequence: TGTGCCAGCAGGCAGGGGAACACTGAAGCTTTCTTT. It translates to CASRQGNTEAFF.

The chain is built from TRBV15 and TRBJ2-1, with TRBD2 matching 9 bases. The germline V gene encodes CDR1 LNHNV and CDR2 YYDKDF (reference sequence). V was pared by 2 bases and J by 5 bases, with 4 bases of the junction left unmatched. CDR3 length: 15 amino acids. The DNA for the CDR3 is TGTGCCACCAGCAGATCTAGCGGGATCAACAATGAGCAGTTCTTC. As protein: CATSRSSGINNEQFF. Full variable domain (remainder filled in from reference TRBV15 and TRBJ2-1): DAMVIQNPRYQVTQFGKPVTLSCSQTLNHNVMYWYQQKSSQAPKLLFHYYDKDFNNEADTPDNFQSRRPNTSFCFLDIRSPGLGDTAMYLCATSRSSGINNEQFFGPGTRLTVL.